This T cell receptor (beta chain) comes out of a study of cytomegalovirus exposure and HLA in healthy donors. Study outcomes and limitations: TCR beta chains associated with HLA were, in a later analysis, more clonally expanded than equally common others. Using a false discovery rate of 0.05, a later analysis showed that 15,000 to 20,000 TCR beta sequences were associated with HLA alleles. HLA restriction was apparent for most CMV-associated TCR beta chains in a later analysis.

CDR3 length: 17 amino acids. V dropped 4 bases and J dropped 0; count of bases not matched to a gene: 9. Germline CDR1 is MGHRA and CDR2 is YSYEKL. In regard to this clone: Antigen: not known.

Primers for the PCR totalled 60 Vbeta and 13 Jbeta. Data came from immunoSEQ multiplex PCR; TCRdb stores just in-frame clones and leaves some out. The data include roughly 120,000 clones; the top ten clones carry 2.5% to 3%. Sample: PBMCs. V and J are TRBV4-1 and TRBJ2-1, with 7 nucleotides matching TRBD2. The clonotype was recovered from a man under 40 in good health and CMV-seronegative. CDR3 sequence reads: CASSRASGASSYNEQFF. The CDR3 region has the DNA TGCGCCAGCAGCCGCGCTAGCGGCGCGAGCTCCTACAATGAGCAGTTCTTC.